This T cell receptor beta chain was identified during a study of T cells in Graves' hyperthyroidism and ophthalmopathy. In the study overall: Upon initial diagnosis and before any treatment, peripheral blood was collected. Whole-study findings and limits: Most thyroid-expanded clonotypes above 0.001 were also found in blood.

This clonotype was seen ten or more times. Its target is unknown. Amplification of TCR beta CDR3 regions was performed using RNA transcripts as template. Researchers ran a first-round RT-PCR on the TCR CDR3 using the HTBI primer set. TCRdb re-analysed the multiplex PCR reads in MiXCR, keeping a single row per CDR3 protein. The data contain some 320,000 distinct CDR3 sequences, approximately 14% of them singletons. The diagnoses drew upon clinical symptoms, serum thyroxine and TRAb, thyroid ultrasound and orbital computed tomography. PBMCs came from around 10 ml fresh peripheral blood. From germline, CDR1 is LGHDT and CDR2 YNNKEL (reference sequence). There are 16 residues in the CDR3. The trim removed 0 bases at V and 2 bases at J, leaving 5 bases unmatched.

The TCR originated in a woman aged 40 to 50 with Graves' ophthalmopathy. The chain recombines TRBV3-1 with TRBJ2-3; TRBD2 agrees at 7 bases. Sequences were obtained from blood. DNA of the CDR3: TGTGCCAGCAGCCAAGAACTAGCGAGAAACACAGATACGCAGTATTTT. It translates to CASSQELARNTDTQYF.